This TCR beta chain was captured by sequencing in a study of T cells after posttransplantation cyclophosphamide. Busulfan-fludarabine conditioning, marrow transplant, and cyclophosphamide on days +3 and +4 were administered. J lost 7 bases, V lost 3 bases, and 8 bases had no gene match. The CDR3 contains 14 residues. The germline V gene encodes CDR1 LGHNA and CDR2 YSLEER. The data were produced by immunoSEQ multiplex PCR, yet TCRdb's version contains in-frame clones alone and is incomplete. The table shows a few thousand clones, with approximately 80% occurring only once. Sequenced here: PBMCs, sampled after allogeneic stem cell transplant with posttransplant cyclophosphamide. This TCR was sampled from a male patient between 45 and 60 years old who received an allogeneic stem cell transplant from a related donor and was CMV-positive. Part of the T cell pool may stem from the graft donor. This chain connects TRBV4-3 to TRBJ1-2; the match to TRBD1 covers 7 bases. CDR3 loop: CASSHGTASGGYTF. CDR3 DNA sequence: TGCGCCAGCAGCCACGGGACAGCGTCTGGTGGCTACACCTTC.